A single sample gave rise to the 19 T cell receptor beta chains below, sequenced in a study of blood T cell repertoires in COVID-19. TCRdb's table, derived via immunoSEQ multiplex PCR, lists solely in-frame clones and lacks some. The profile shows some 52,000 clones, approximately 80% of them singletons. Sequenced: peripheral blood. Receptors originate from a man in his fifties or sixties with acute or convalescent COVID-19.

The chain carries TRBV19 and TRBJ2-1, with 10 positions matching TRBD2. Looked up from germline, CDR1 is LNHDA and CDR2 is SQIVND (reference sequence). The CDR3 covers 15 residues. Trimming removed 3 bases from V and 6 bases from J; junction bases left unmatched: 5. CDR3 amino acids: CASSIPGLAFNEQFF. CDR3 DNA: TGTGCCAGTAGTATTCCGGGACTAGCGTTCAATGAGCAGTTCTTC. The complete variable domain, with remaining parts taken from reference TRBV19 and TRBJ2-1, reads DGGITQSPKYLFRKEGQNVTLSCEQNLNHDAMYWYRQDPGQGLRLIYYSQIVNDFQKGDIAEGYSVSREKKESFPLTVTSAQKNPTAFYLCASSIPGLAFNEQFFGPGTRLTVL.

The CDR3 region has the DNA TGCGCCAGCAGCCGCGGGACTAGCGGGAACACAGATACGCAGTATTTT. Translation gives CASSRGTSGNTDTQYF. This chain joins TRBV5-1 and TRBJ2-3, with 13 bases fitting TRBD2. The CDR3 has 16 residues. Germline CDR1 reads SGHRS; CDR2 reads YFSETQ. J was trimmed by 2 bases and V by 4 bases; bases with no gene match: 4.

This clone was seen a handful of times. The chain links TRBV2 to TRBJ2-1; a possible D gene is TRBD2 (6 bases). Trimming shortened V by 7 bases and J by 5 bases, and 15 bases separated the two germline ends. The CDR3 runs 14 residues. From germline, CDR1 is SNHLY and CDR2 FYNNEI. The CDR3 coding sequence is TGTGCCAGCACGCGGGACTCCGGCCACAATGAGCAGTTCTTC. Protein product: CASTRDSGHNEQFF.

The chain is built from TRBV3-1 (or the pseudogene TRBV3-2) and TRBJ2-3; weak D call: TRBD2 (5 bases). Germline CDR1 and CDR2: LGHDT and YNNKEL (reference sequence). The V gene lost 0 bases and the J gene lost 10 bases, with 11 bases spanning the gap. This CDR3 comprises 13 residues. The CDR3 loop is CASSQEGRIAQYF. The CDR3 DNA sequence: TGTGCCAGCAGCCAAGAAGGGAGAATAGCGCAGTATTTT.

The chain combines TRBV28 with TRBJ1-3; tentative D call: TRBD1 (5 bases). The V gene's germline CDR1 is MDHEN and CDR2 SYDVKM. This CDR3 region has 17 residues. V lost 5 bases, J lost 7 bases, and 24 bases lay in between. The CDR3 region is CASSQSGTDRRGNTIYF. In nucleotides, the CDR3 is TGTGCCAGCAGTCAAAGCGGAACGGACCGTCGGGGGAACACCATATATTTT. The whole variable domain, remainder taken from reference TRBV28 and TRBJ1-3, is DVKVTQSSRYLVKRTGEKVFLECVQDMDHENMFWYRQDPGLGLRLIYFSYDVKMKEKGDIPEGYSVSREKKERFSLILESASTNQTSMYLCASSQSGTDRRGNTIYFGEGSWLTVV.

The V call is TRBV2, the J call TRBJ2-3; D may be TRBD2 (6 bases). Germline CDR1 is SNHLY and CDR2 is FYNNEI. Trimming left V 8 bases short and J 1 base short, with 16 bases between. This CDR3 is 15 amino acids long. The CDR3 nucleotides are TGTGCCAGCCAATGGCTCGGGGGTGGCACAGATACGCAGTATTTT. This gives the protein CASQWLGGGTDTQYF.

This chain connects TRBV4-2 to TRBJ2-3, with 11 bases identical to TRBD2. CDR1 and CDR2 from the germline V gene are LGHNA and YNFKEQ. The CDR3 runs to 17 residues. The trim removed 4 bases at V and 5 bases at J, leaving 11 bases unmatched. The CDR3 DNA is TGTGCCAGCAGCCCGTACCCCCCTAGCGGGAGGCGAGATACGCAGTATTTT. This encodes CASSPYPPSGRRDTQYF.

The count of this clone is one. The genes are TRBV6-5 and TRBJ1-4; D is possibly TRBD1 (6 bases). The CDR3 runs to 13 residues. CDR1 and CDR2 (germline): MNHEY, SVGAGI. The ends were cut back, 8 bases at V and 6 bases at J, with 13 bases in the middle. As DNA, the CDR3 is TGTGCCAGCGAGGGACATATGGATGAAAAACTGTTTTTT. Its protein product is CASEGHMDEKLFF.

The CDR3 DNA sequence: TGTGCCAGCAGACCGCAGGGACTAGCGGACTCCTACGAGCAGTACTTC. It translates to CASRPQGLADSYEQYF. The J gene is TRBJ2-7, the V gene TRBV28; TRBD2 aligns across 11 bases. The J segment lost 0 bases and the V segment lost 6 bases, leaving 7 bases of the junction unmatched. This CDR3 is 16 amino acids long. Germline-derived CDR1 and CDR2 are MDHEN and SYDVKM.

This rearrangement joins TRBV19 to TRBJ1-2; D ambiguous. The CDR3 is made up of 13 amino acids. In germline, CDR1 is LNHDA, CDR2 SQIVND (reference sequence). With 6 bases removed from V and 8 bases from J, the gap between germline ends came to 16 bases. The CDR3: CASSVEGLGGYTF. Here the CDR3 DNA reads TGTGCCAGTAGCGTGGAGGGTTTAGGCGGCTACACCTTC.

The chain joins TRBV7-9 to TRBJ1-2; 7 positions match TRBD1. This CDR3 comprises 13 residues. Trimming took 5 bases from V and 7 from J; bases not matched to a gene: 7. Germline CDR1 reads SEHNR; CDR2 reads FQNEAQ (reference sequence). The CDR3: CASSAGQESGYTF. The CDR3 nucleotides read TGTGCCAGCAGCGCCGGACAGGAAAGTGGCTACACCTTC.

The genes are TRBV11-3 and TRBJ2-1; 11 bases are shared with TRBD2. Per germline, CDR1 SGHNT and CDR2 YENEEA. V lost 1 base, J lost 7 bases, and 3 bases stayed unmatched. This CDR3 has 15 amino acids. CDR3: CASSLGTSGQNEQFF. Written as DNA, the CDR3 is TGTGCCAGCAGCTTAGGGACTAGCGGGCAGAATGAGCAGTTCTTC.

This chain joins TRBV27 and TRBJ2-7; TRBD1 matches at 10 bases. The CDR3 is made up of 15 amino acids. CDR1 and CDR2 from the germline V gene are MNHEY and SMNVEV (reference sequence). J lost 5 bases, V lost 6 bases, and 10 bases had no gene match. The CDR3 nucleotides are TGTGCCAGCAGGATACCGGGACAGGGGAGGAACGAGCAGTACTTC. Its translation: CASRIPGQGRNEQYF.

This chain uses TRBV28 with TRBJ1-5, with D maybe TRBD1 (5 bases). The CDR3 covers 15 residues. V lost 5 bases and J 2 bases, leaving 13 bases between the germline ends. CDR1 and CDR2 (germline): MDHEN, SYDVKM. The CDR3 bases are TGTGCCAGCAGTCGGGGAGGGGCAGGCAATCAGCCCCAGCATTTT. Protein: CASSRGGAGNQPQHF.

The CDR3 region is CASSQDLDSRGSPLHF. The CDR3, as DNA: TGCGCCAGCAGCCAAGATCTCGACTCAAGGGGATCACCCCTCCACTTT. This chain connects TRBV4-1 to TRBJ1-6; D perhaps matches TRBD1 (5 bases). The CDR3 loop spans 16 amino acids. Germline assignment: CDR1 MGHRA and CDR2 YSYEKL. The V end lost 0 bases, the J end lost 10 bases, and 16 bases lay between the germline ends.

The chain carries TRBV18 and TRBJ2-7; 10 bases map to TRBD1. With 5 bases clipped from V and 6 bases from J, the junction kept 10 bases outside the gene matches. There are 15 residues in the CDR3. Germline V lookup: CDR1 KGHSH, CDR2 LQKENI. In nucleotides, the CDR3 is TGTGCCAGCTCAGTCGGGACAGGGGAAGTTGGCGAGCAGTACTTC. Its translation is CASSVGTGEVGEQYF.

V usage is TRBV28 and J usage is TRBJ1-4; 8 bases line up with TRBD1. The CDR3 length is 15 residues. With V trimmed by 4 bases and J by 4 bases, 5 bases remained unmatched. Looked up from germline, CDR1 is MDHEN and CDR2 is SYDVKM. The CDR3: CASSSGQGVNEKLFF. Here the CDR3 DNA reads TGTGCCAGCAGTTCCGGACAGGGAGTTAATGAAAAACTGTTTTTT.

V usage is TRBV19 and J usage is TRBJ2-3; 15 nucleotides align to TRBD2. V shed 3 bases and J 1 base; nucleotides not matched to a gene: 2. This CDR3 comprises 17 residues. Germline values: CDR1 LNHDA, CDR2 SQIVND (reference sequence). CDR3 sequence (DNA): TGTGCCAGTAGTATGGGACTAGCGGGGGGACGCACAGATACGCAGTATTTT. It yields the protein CASSMGLAGGRTDTQYF.

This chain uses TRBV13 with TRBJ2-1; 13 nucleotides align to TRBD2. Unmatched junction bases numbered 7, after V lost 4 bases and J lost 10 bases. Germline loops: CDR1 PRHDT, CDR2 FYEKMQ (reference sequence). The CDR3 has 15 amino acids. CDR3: CASSWTSGSLQEQFF. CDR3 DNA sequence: TGTGCCAGCAGCTGGACTAGCGGGAGTTTACAGGAGCAGTTCTTC.